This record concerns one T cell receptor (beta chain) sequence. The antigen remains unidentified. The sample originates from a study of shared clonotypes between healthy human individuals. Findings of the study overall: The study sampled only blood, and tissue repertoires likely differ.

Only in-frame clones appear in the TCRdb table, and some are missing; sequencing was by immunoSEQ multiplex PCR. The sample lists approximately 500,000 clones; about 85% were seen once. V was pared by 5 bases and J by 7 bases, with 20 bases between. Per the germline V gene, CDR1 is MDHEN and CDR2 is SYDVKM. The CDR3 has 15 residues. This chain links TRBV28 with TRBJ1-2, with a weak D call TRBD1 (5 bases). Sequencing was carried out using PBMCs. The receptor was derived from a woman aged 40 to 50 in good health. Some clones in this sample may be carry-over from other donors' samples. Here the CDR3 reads CASSAPGRVGAGYTF. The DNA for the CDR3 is TGTGCCAGCAGTGCCCCCGGACGGGTTGGGGCTGGCTACACCTTC.